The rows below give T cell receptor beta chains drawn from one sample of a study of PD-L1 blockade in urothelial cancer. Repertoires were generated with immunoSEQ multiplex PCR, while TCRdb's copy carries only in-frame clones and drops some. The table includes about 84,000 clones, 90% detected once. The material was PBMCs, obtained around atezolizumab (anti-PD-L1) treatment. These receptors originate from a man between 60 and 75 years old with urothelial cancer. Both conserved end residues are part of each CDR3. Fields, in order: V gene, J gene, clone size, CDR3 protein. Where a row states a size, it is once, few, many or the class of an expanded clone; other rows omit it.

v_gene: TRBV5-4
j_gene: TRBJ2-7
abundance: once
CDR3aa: CASSLNNYEQYF

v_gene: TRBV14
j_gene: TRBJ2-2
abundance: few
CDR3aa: CASSRQGTGELFF

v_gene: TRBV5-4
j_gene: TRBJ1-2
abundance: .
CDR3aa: CASSSRTGAGYGYTF

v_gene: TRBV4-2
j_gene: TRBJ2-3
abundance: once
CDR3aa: CASSQGLAEVGTQYF

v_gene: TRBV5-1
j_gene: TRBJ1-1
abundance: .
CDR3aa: CASSLAQGATEAFF

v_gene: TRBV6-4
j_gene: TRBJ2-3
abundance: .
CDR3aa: CASSGQGLSTDTQYF

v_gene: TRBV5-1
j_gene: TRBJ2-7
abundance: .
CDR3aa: CASSFRGQGAGEQYF

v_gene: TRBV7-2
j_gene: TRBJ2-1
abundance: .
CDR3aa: CASSPTTASYNEQFF

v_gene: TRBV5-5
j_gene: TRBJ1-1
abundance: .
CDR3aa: CASSHREWNTEAFF

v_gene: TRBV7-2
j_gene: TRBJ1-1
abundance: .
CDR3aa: CASSSGLNTEAFF

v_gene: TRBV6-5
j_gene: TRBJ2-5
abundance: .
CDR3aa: CASSSETGPRETQYF

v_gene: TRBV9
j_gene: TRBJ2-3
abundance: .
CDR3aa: CASSPLAGASTDTQYF

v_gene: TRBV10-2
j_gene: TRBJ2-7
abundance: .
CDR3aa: CASGRLAGLTPGEQYF

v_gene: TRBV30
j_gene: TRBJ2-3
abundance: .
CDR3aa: CAWSLAYSTSTDTQYF

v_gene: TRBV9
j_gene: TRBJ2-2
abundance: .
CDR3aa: CASSVTNTGELFF

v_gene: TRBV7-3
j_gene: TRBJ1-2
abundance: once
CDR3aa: CASSPDPAGGYTF

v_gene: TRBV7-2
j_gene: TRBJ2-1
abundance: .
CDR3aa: CASSFSAPGEQFF

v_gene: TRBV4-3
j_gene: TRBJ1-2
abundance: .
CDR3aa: CASSQAFGVDYGYTF

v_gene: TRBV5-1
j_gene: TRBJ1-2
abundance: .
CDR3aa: CASSLPPTGPGGYTF

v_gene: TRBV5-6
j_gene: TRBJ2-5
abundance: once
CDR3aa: CASNLLRDYQETQYF

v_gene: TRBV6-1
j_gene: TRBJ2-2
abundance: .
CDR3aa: CASSVTGGSTGELFF

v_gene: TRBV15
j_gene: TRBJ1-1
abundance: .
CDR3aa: CATSSRGKNTEAFF

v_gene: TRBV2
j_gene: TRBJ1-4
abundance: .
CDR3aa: CASTYGGQGGEKLFF

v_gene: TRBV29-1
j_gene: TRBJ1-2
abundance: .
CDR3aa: CSVERDRSYSGYTF

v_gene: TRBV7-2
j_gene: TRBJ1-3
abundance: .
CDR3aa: CASSLVRAASGNTIYF

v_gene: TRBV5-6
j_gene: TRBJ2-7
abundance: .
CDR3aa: CASSLGPGKGEQYF

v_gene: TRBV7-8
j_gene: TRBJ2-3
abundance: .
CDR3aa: CASRTGADTQYF

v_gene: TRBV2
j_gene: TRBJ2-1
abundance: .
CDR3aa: CASSEASGHEQFF

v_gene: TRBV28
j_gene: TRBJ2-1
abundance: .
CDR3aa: CASSLAGLAGGDEQFF

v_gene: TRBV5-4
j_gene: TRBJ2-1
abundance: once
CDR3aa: CASSLGGIAGGPGEQFF

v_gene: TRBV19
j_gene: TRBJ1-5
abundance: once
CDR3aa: CASSIDGQGGGKNQPQHF

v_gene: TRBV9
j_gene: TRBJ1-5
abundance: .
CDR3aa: CASSSGNQPQHF

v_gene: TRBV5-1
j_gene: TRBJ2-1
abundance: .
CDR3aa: CASSSAGGLADNEQFF

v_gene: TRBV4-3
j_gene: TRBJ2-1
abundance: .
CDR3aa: CASSRGQGGSYEQFF

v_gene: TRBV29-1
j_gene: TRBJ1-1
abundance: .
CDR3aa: CSELGTGVGTEAFF

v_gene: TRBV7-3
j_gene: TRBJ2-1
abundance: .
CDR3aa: CASSSLAGLYNEQFF

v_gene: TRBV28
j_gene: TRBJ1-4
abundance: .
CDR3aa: CASSSPGQGGKKLFF

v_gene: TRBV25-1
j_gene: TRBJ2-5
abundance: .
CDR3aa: CASSSSGGPETQYF

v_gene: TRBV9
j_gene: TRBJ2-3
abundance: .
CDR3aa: CASSLEASGTGTDTQYF

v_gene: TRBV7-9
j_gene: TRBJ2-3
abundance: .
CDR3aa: CASSLGTVSSTDTQYF

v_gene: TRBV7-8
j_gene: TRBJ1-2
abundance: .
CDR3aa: CASSLGAGQGLYGYTF

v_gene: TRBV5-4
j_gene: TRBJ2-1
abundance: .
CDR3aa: CASSSLTGGVDNEQFF

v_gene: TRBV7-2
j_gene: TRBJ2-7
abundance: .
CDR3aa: CASSFEGGYEQYF

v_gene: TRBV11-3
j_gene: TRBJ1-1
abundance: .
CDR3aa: CASSLGQGRNTEAFF

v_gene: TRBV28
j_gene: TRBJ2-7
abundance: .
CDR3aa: CASSSAPGYEQYF

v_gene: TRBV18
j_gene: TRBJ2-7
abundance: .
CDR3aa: CASSLTRDSNYEQYF

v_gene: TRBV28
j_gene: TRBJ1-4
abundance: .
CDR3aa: CASSLQDREKLFF

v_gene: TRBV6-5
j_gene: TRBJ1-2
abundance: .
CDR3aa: CVNRGPGGGYTF

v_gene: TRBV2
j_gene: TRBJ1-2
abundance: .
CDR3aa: CASSEGGGGYTF

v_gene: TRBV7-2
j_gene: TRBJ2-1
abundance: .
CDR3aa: CASTNGLGTNEQFF

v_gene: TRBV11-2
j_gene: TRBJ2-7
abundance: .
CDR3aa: CATMETQGTAYEQYF

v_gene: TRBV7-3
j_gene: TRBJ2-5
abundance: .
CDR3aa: CASSLGALGSQETQYF

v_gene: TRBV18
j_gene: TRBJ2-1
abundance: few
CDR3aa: CASSPRRGANNEQFF

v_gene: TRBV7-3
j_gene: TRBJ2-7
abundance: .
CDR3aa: CASSLSLAGVDEQYF

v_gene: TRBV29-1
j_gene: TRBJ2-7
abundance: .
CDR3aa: CSVEFGTGSFKQYF

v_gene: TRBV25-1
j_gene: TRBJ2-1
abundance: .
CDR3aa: CASSDSGGSSYNEQFF

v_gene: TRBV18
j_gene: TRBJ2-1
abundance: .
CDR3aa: CASSLQGMANEQFF

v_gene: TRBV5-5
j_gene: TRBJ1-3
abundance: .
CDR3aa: CASSPNTGSSGNTIYF

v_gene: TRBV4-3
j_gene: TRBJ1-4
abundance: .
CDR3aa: CASSPRGGSNEKLFF